This T cell receptor (beta chain) was retrieved from a study of T-cell reconstitution after alpha-beta-depleted transplantation in children. Library preparation (for TCRbeta) was performed with unique molecular identifiers. TCRdb recomputed calls from the PCR reads with MiXCR, one row per CDR3 protein. The repertoire holds hundreds of thousands of distinct CDR3 sequences, with about 15% as singletons. V dropped 5 bases and J dropped 4; count of bases not matched to a gene: 6. The CDR3 extends over 14 amino acids. Looked up from germline, CDR1 is LNHNV and CDR2 is YYDKDF (reference sequence). The sample in question was PBMCs from the stem cell graft donor, obtained from the stem cell graft. This receptor was identified in a human donor who donated a stem cell graft to a child with acute myeloid leukemia. The genes are TRBV15 and TRBJ1-2; TRBD1 matches 8 bases. CDR3 sequence reads: CATSAGQVIYGYTF. The CDR3 DNA follows: TGTGCCACCAGCGCGGGACAGGTGATCTATGGCTACACCTTC.